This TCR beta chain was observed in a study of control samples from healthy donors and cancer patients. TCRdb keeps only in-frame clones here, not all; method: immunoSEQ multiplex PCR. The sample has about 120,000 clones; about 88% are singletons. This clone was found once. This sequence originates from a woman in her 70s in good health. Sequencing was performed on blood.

This CDR3 is CASSKERGAPSYEQYF. CDR3 sequence (DNA): TGTGCCAGCAGCAAAGAGAGGGGGGCCCCCTCCTACGAGCAGTACTTC. The chain joins TRBV21-1 to TRBJ2-7. TRBV21-1 is termed a pseudogene. The CDR3 contains 16 residues.